This T cell receptor (beta chain) was sequenced for a study of cytomegalovirus exposure and HLA in healthy donors. For the study at large: Tens of millions of unique TCR sequences came from HLA-typed donors in an early release.

Overall study results and limits: The study recorded 164 TCR beta chains that were cytomegalovirus-associated.

Primers included in the PCR were 60 Vbeta and 13 Jbeta primers. Libraries were prepared by immunoSEQ multiplex PCR; TCRdb keeps only in-frame clonotypes and omits some of them. The sample lists about 93,000 clones; approximately 80% were seen once. Notes on this clone: Its specificity is not known.

With 7 bases clipped from V and 5 bases from J, the junction kept 10 bases outside the gene matches. CDR3 size: 14 residues. Germline values: CDR1 SGHRS, CDR2 YFSETQ. The chain couples TRBV5-1 to TRBJ1-1; 8 bases agree with TRBD1. The sequence was obtained from a man aged 50 to 59 in good health and CMV-seronegative. The sample was PBMCs. The CDR3 sequence is CASLRDRGGTEAFF. In DNA, the CDR3 is TGCGCCAGCCTGCGCGACAGGGGAGGGACTGAAGCTTTCTTT. Filled out from reference TRBV5-1 and TRBJ1-1, the complete variable domain reads KAGVTQTPRYLIKTRGQQVTLSCSPISGHRSVSWYQQTPGQGLQFLFEYFSETQRNKGNFPGRFSGRQFSNSRSEMNVSTLELGDSALYLCASLRDRGGTEAFFGQGTRLTVV.